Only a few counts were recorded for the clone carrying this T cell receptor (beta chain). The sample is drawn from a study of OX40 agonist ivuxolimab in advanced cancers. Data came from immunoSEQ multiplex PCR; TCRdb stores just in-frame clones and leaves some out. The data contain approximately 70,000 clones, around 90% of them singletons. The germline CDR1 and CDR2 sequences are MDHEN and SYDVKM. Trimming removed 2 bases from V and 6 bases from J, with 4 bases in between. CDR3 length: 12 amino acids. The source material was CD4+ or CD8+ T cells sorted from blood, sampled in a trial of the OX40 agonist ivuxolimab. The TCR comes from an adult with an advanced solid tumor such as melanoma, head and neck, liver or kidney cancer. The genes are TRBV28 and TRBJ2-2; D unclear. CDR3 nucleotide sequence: TGTGCCAGCAGTTTAGTGTCCGGGGAGCTGTTTTTT. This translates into CASSLVSGELFF.